Below are 21 T cell receptor beta chains sequenced from a single sample in a study of cytomegalovirus exposure and HLA in healthy donors (dated by TCRdb to the late 2010s). Library preparation used the immunoSEQ multiplex PCR assay. What TCRdb holds here is the immuneACCESS table cut down to in-frame rearrangements. Part of the clones is not present; checked against another copy, under half of the missing clones reflect an unresolved V gene, and the others are unexplained. This sample comprises 150,000 to 200,000 clones, around 85% of them detected only once. The ten top clones hold roughly 15% of the sample. Input material: PBMCs. The receptors originated from a man aged 18 to 35 in good health and CMV-seropositive.

CDR3: CASSGQGVEAFF. Written as DNA, the CDR3 is TGTGCCAGCAGCGGCCAGGGGGTTGAAGCTTTCTTT. This chain connects TRBV5-6 to TRBJ1-1, with 7 bases that match TRBD1. Germline CDR1 and CDR2: SGHDT and YYEEEE. The CDR3 has 12 residues. The V and J ends lost 4 bases and 7 bases, in that order; junction bases with no gene match: 4.

Details on this clone: A read error may account for a junction end that differs from germline. The V call is TRBV7-9, the J call TRBJ2-1; D is uncertain. Germline lookup yields CDR1 SEHNR and CDR2 FQNEAQ (reference sequence). The CDR3 is 12 amino acids. CDR3 residues: CASSLLGRIKVF. The CDR3 DNA sequence: TGTGCCAGCAGCTTATTGGGCCGTATTAAGGTCTTC.

This chain links TRBV7-9 with TRBJ2-1, with TRBD2 matching 11 bases. This CDR3 comprises 17 residues. V gave up 1 base and J gave up 2 bases; unmatched junction bases: 4. Per the germline V gene, CDR1 is SEHNR and CDR2 is FQNEAQ (reference sequence). DNA of the CDR3: TGTGCCAGCAGCTTAGAGGATAGCGGGGGGGCCTACAATGAGCAGTTCTTC. It codes for CASSLEDSGGAYNEQFF.

V is TRBV4-1 and J is TRBJ2-2; TRBD2 might be the D (5 bases). Deletions cut 0 bases from V and 0 bases from J, with 11 bases between. Germline loops: CDR1 MGHRA, CDR2 YSYEKL. The CDR3 is made up of 17 amino acids. CDR3 amino acids: CASSQERATSNTGELFF. In DNA form, the CDR3 reads TGCGCCAGCAGCCAAGAGCGGGCGACTTCGAACACCGGGGAGCTGTTTTTT.

The V call is TRBV7-9, the J call TRBJ2-4; the match to TRBD1 covers 8 bases. Germline V lookup: CDR1 SEHNR, CDR2 FQNEAQ (reference sequence). This CDR3 region has 15 residues. Germline trimming cut 7 bases from V and 6 bases from J; bases unmatched to any gene: 11. The CDR3 DNA reads TGTGCCAGCACTGCTGGGGGACAGGCCGGAAACATTCAGTACTTC. Translating gives CASTAGGQAGNIQYF.

Comment on this clone: At one end the junction does not follow the germline gene, possibly because of a read error. This chain uses TRBV30 with TRBJ2-5; 8 bases are a match to TRBD2. The CDR3 totals 12 residues. Germline CDR1 is GTSNPN and CDR2 is SVGIG (reference sequence). The CDR3, as DNA: TGTGCCTGGACGGGGGGGGAAGATACCCAGTACTTC. Translated: CAWTGGEDTQYF.

The rearrangement uses TRBV4-1 and TRBJ1-4; TRBD1 matches 10 bases. V gave up 3 bases and J gave up 11 bases; unmatched junction bases: 6. CDR3 size: 14 residues. Germline values: CDR1 MGHRA, CDR2 YSYEKL. CDR3 in amino acids: CASSQRQGADKLFF. CDR3 in DNA: TGCGCCAGCAGCCAGCGACAGGGGGCGGATAAACTGTTTTTT.

V is TRBV11-1 and J is TRBJ2-7; 8 bases map to TRBD1. Germline CDR1 is SGHAT and CDR2 is FQDESV (reference sequence). There are 16 residues in the CDR3. V shed 5 bases and J 4 bases; nucleotides not matched to a gene: 13. CDR3 region: CASSRLAGTGTYEQYF. Written as DNA, the CDR3 is TGTGCCAGCAGCCGCCTCGCTGGGACAGGTACGTACGAGCAGTACTTC.

CDR3 protein: CASSLYSGRNTQYF. DNA for the CDR3: TGTGCCAGCAGTTTATATAGCGGGCGGAATACGCAGTATTTT. The V gene is TRBV28, the J gene TRBJ2-3; 7 bases agree with TRBD2. J was trimmed by 7 bases and V by 1 base; bases with no gene match: 5. The length of the CDR3 is 14 residues. The germline gives CDR1 MDHEN, CDR2 SYDVKM.

The chain joins TRBV29-1 to TRBJ2-7; perhaps TRBD2 as D (6 bases). V lost 4 bases to trimming and J lost 0 bases, with 10 bases between them. CDR1 is SQVTM and CDR2 is ANQGSEA in the germline V gene. The CDR3 is 13 amino acids. CDR3 DNA: TGCAGCGTTGTTGGGGGGACCTCCTACGAGCAGTACTTC. Encoded protein: CSVVGGTSYEQYF.

The chain employs TRBV7-3 and TRBJ2-1, with TRBD1 matching 8 bases. V lost 5 bases, J lost 4 bases, and 7 bases stayed unmatched. The CDR3 sequence is 15 residues long. Germline CDR1 and CDR2: SGHTA and FQGTGA. CDR3 in amino acids: CASSIQGDYYNEQFF. The CDR3 coding sequence is TGTGCCAGCAGCATACAGGGGGATTATTACAATGAGCAGTTCTTC.

The V gene is TRBV27, the J gene TRBJ2-5, with 16 bases matching TRBD2. The germline CDR1 and CDR2 sequences are MNHEY and SMNVEV (reference sequence). The V gene end was trimmed by 6 bases and the J gene end by 5 bases; junction bases not matched to a gene: 9. The CDR3 is 17 residues long. CDR3: CASRLGTSGGARETQYF. In nucleotides, the CDR3 is TGTGCCAGCAGACTTGGGACTAGCGGGGGGGCCCGGGAGACCCAGTACTTC.

The chain uses TRBV5-4 and TRBJ2-7; D may be TRBD2 (7 bases). CDR1 is SGHNT and CDR2 is YYREEE in the germline V gene (reference sequence). V shed 2 bases and J shed 0 bases, with 9 bases lying between them. The CDR3 covers 14 residues. The CDR3 here is CASSFRGASYEQYF. The CDR3 DNA is TGTGCCAGCAGCTTTCGGGGGGCCTCCTACGAGCAGTACTTC.

As DNA, the CDR3 is TGTGCCAGTACCTCACCAACTATCGGACAGACAGGAACCTACGAGCAGTACTTC. This encodes CASTSPTIGQTGTYEQYF. The chain carries TRBV19 and TRBJ2-7; TRBD1 is a possible D gene (6 bases). CDR1 is LNHDA and CDR2 is SQIVND in the germline V gene (reference sequence). The CDR3 spans 18 residues. Trimming removed 7 bases at V and 2 bases at J, with 27 bases between.

This sequence joins TRBV7-2 and TRBJ1-2, with TRBD1 matching 7 bases. Germline V gene lookup returns CDR1 SGHTA and CDR2 FQGNSA. The CDR3 is 14 amino acids. V lost 3 bases, J lost 5 bases, and 6 bases stayed unmatched. The CDR3 DNA sequence: TGTGCCAGCAGCTTCGAGGGGGCGCATTATGGCTACACCTTC. This gives the protein CASSFEGAHYGYTF.

The V gene is TRBV5-1, the J gene TRBJ2-2, with TRBD1 matching 11 bases. Germline values: CDR1 SGHRS, CDR2 YFSETQ. This CDR3 region has 17 residues. Trimming removed 2 bases from V and 4 bases from J; junction bases left unmatched: 7. This CDR3 is CASSFGQGAVRTGELFF. CDR3 nucleotide sequence: TGCGCCAGCAGCTTTGGACAGGGGGCTGTTCGCACCGGGGAGCTGTTTTTT.

The chain combines TRBV5-4 with TRBJ2-2; perhaps TRBD2 as D (6 bases). Deletions cut 4 bases from V and 6 bases from J, with 7 bases between. Germline CDR1 is SGHNT and CDR2 is YYREEE (reference sequence). This CDR3 contains 12 residues. Here the CDR3 DNA reads TGTGCCAGCAGCGGGAGGTCCGGGGAGCTGTTTTTT. It codes for CASSGRSGELFF. The full variable domain, in which reference TRBV5-4 and TRBJ2-2 provide the parts outside the CDR3, is ETGVTQSPTHLIKTRGQQVTLRCSSQSGHNTVSWYQQALGQGPQFIFQYYREEENGRGNFPPRFSGLQFPNYSSELNVNALELDDSALYLCASSGRSGELFFGEGSRLTVL.

This clone showed up just once. The gene calls are TRBV29-1 and TRBJ2-7, with D maybe TRBD2 (5 bases). Germline V gene data show CDR1 as SQVTM and CDR2 as ANQGSEA. This CDR3 is 11 amino acids long. Trimming took 7 bases from V and 2 from J, leaving 9 bases between them. In nucleotides, the CDR3 is TGCAGCGCCAAGACTACCTACGAGCAGTACTTC. Translated, it gives CSAKTTYEQYF.

This clone was detected only a few times. The chain couples TRBV29-1 to TRBJ2-2; 9 nucleotides align to TRBD1. V gave up 6 bases and J gave up 6 bases; unmatched junction bases: 5. Looked up from germline, CDR1 is SQVTM and CDR2 is ANQGSEA. The CDR3 is 13 amino acids. This chain's CDR3 is CSVRTGEAGELFF. CDR3 coding DNA: TGCAGCGTGAGGACAGGGGAGGCCGGGGAGCTGTTTTTT.

The rearrangement joins TRBV19 to TRBJ2-7; possible D gene TRBD2, 6 bases. V was trimmed by 5 bases and J by 6 bases, leaving 14 bases between them. CDR1 and CDR2 (germline): LNHDA, SQIVND (reference sequence). CDR3 length: 13 amino acids. The CDR3 is CASSLGGRGEQYF. In DNA, the CDR3 is TGTGCCAGTAGTTTAGGAGGGCGCGGCGAGCAGTACTTC.

CDR3 region: CASGLGGGDYGYTF. As DNA, the CDR3 is TGTGCCAGCGGACTTGGAGGGGGCGACTATGGCTACACCTTC. This chain uses TRBV28 with TRBJ1-2, with 7 bases aligning to TRBD1. The CDR3 has 14 residues. The J segment lost 3 bases and the V segment lost 8 bases, leaving 9 bases of the junction unmatched. CDR1 is MDHEN and CDR2 is SYDVKM in the germline V gene.